These 14 T cell receptor beta chains were all obtained from the same sample, sequenced in a study of T cell responses to AZD1222 COVID-19 vaccine. The protocol was immunoSEQ multiplex PCR, while the TCRdb copy is restricted to in-frame clones and leaves out a portion. The repertoire includes approximately 130,000 clones, 89% of them detected once, and 9.5% sits in the top ten. The sequenced sample was peripheral blood, obtained 28 days after the second AZD1222 dose. Receptors originate from an adult who received the AZD1222 COVID-19 vaccine.

V and J are TRBV2 and TRBJ1-4; 10 bases map to TRBD1. The germline gives CDR1 SNHLY, CDR2 FYNNEI. With V trimmed by 4 bases and J by 6 bases, 2 bases remained unmatched. CDR3 size: 14 residues. In DNA, the CDR3 is TGTGCCAGCAGTGGGGGGACAGGGGATGAAAAACTGTTTTTT. Protein product: CASSGGTGDEKLFF.

V gene TRBV10-1 combines with J gene TRBJ2-1; D is possibly TRBD2 (6 bases). Germline-derived CDR1 and CDR2 are WNHNN and SYGVQD (reference sequence). The CDR3 sequence is 12 residues long. Trimming pared 2 bases from V and 9 bases from J, leaving 8 bases between. The CDR3 is CASSEGRSEQFF. The CDR3 DNA follows: TGCGCCAGCAGTGAGGGGAGGTCTGAGCAGTTCTTC.

The chain uses TRBV30 and TRBJ1-1, with D possibly being TRBD1 (5 bases). CDR3 length equals 13 residues. V lost 7 bases and J lost 3, with 15 bases in between. CDR1 and CDR2 (germline): GTSNPN, SVGIG (reference sequence). The CDR3 DNA reads TGTGCCTTTCATCAGGGAAGGTACACTGAAGCTTTCTTT. Protein sequence: CAFHQGRYTEAFF. The full variable domain, its missing parts supplied by reference TRBV30 and TRBJ1-1, is SQTIHQWPATLVQPVGSPLSLECTVEGTSNPNLYWYRQAAGRGLQLLFYSVGIGQISSEVPQNLSASRPQDRQFILSSKKLLLSDSGFYLCAFHQGRYTEAFFGQGTRLTVV.

This clone was detected a few times. The chain combines TRBV3-1 (or the pseudogene TRBV3-2) with TRBJ2-3, with D unclear. The germline V and J ends were trimmed by 0 bases and 0 bases, with 13 bases remaining between them. Germline loops: CDR1 LGHDT, CDR2 YNNKEL (reference sequence). The CDR3 runs to 17 residues. The CDR3 is CASSQDSAAMSTDTQYF. The CDR3 DNA is TGTGCCAGCAGCCAAGATTCCGCAGCTATGAGCACAGATACGCAGTATTTT.

The chain links TRBV18 to TRBJ2-7; D unresolved. This CDR3 has 13 residues. Trimming removed 3 bases at V and 1 base at J, with 7 bases between. The germline gives CDR1 KGHSH, CDR2 LQKENI. This CDR3 reads CASSPVGSYEQYF. The CDR3 DNA sequence: TGTGCCAGCTCACCGGTAGGGTCCTACGAGCAGTACTTC.

This clone has just one count. The CDR3: CSVGYTSTDTQYF. CDR3 nucleotide sequence: TGCAGCGTAGGGTATACTAGCACAGATACGCAGTATTTT. The rearrangement uses TRBV29-1 and TRBJ2-3, with D unclear. CDR3 length: 13 amino acids. CDR1 SQVTM and CDR2 ANQGSEA come from the germline V gene. V was cut by 6 bases and J by 0 bases, with 10 bases left in between.

This clone occurred once. The chain combines TRBV6-5 with TRBJ1-1, with D unclear. V was trimmed by 0 bases and J by 3 bases, leaving 11 bases between them. CDR1 and CDR2 from the germline V gene are MNHEY and SVGAGI. This CDR3 is 15 amino acids long. CDR3 sequence: CASSYSNTGDTEAFF. The CDR3 DNA follows: TGTGCCAGCAGTTACTCGAACACTGGGGACACTGAAGCTTTCTTT.

The J gene is TRBJ2-1, the V gene TRBV10-1; the match to TRBD2 covers 14 bases. The CDR3 consists of 16 residues. V lost 4 bases and J lost 7; bases outside the gene matches: 6. Germline CDR1 is WNHNN and CDR2 is SYGVQD (reference sequence). The CDR3: CASSGGLAGAGNEQFF. The DNA of the CDR3 is TGCGCCAGCAGTGGGGGACTAGCGGGAGCGGGAAATGAGCAGTTCTTC.

The rearrangement uses TRBV12-3 or TRBV12-4 and TRBJ1-4, with D uncertain. The CDR3 spans 12 residues. V lost 6 bases, J lost 7 bases, and 9 bases lay in between. The CDR3 DNA reads TGTGCCAGCAGCCGCCCGAGTGAAAAACTGTTTTTT. Translation: CASSRPSEKLFF.

V usage is TRBV12-3 or TRBV12-4 and J usage is TRBJ1-5; D unclear. V was trimmed by 8 bases and J by 6 bases, leaving 11 bases between them. CDR3 length equals 12 residues. CDR3 DNA sequence: TGTGCCAGCGCGGAGGGATCTCAGCCCCAGCATTTT. Translated: CASAEGSQPQHF.

The chain recombines TRBV19 with TRBJ1-1, with 10 bases fitting TRBD1. The CDR3 has 15 amino acids. V lost 1 base to trimming and J lost 11 bases; unmatched junction nucleotides: 10. Germline lookup yields CDR1 LNHDA and CDR2 SQIVND (reference sequence). The DNA of the CDR3 is TGTGCCAGTAGTATAGTATGGGACAGGGGAGCTGGGGCTTTCTTT. This encodes CASSIVWDRGAGAFF.

This sequence joins TRBV6-1 and TRBJ2-7; possible D gene TRBD2, 6 bases. The V gene lost 1 base and the J gene lost 5 bases, with 15 bases spanning the gap. The CDR3 loop spans 15 amino acids. CDR1 and CDR2 (germline): MNHNS, SASEGT. For the CDR3, the DNA is TGTGCCAGCAGTGAAGGGGTCGGGGGAAAGGACGAGCAGTACTTC. Amino acid sequence: CASSEGVGGKDEQYF.

This CDR3 is CASSAGSSYNEQFF. Here the CDR3 DNA reads TGCGCCAGCAGCGCGGGCAGCTCCTACAATGAGCAGTTCTTC. The rearrangement joins TRBV5-1 to TRBJ2-1, with D perhaps TRBD2 (5 bases). CDR3 size: 14 residues. V was pared by 4 bases and J by 0 bases, with 8 bases between. Germline CDR1 and CDR2: SGHRS and YFSETQ.

V gene TRBV7-2 combines with J gene TRBJ1-2; possible D gene TRBD1, 6 bases. CDR3 size: 13 residues. Germline V gene data show CDR1 as SGHTA and CDR2 as FQGNSA. Trimming removed 1 base from V and 8 bases from J, with 11 bases in between. CDR3 amino acids: CASSLVSGGGYTF. Written as DNA, the CDR3 is TGTGCCAGCAGCTTAGTCTCGGGGGGCGGCTACACCTTC.